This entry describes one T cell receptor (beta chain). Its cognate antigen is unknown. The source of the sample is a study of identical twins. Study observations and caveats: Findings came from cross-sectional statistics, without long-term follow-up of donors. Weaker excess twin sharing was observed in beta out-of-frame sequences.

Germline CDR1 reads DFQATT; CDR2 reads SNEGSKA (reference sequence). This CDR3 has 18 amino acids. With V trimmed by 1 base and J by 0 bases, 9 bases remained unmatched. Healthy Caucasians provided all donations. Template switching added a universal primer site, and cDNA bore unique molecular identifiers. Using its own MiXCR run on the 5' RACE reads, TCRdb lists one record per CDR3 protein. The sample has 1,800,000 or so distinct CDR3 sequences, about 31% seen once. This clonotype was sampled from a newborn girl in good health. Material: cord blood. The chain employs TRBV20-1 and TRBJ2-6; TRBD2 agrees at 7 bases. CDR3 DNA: TGCAGTGCTAGAGTGGGGAGGGCTTTCCCCTCTGGGGCCAACGTCCTGACTTTC. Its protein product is CSARVGRAFPSGANVLTF.